Included here is one TCR beta chain sequence, with context. The same CDR3 also results from other DNA sequences found in this sample. Germline V gene sequence: CDR1 SGHRS, CDR2 YFSETQ. V lost 3 bases and J lost 0, with 9 bases in between. This CDR3 is 14 amino acids long. This sample was taken from a study of T cell changes during pregnancy in multiple sclerosis. Sequencing was performed with immunoSEQ multiplex PCR; in TCRdb, only in-frame clones are kept and a portion is missing. The table records roughly 100,000 clones, around 92% of them present only once. Specimen: peripheral blood, collected after pregnancy. This chain connects TRBV5-1 to TRBJ1-1; D is unresolved. The TCR sequence derives from a female donor with multiple sclerosis, enrolled in a pregnancy study. The CDR3 region is CASSSSGVNTEAFF. The CDR3 nucleotides are TGCGCCAGCAGCTCAAGCGGGGTGAACACTGAAGCTTTCTTT.